This TCR beta chain was obtained from a study of T cells after yellow fever vaccination (dated by TCRdb to between 2018 and 2020). Looking at the study overall: The SMART-Seq v4 Ultra Low Input RNA kit was used to prepare libraries from fractions with low cell numbers. Blood was collected at multiple timepoints before and after primary and secondary immunization, and bulk PBMC replicates and cell subsets were isolated. To follow T-cell clones before and after primary and booster YFV17D yellow fever vaccination, bulk TCR alpha and beta repertoires were sequenced over time. Two healthy male donors, one aged 18 to 30 and one aged 30 to 40 years, were included in the cohort.

This clonotype was counted only a few times. Its specific antigen is unknown. No per-base quality is available; no much larger clone lies one base away. The germline V gene yields SGHTA for CDR1 and FQGTGA for CDR2. Measured from the cysteine to the phenylalanine, the CDR3 is 15 residues long. Of the read, only the CDR3 DNA is kept; its 45 bases are in frame from base 1. V ends up 5 bases short and J 4 bases short, with an unmatched junction base count of 7. Taken with the paper, the label for treatment or condition translates to: live attenuated yellow fever vaccine strain. At every blood-draw timepoint, two biological replicates of bulk PBMCs were collected. A standard Ficoll-Paque protocol was used to isolate PBMCs from peripheral blood. TriZol was used to extract RNA from bulk PBMCs, from CD4 and CD8 fractions, and from dextramer-positive and dextramer-negative fractions. TCR cDNA was made using 5'RACE template switching, a step that added a universal primer site and unique molecular identifiers. cDNA synthesis was primed from both the TCR alpha and TCR beta constant segments. Library amplification involved two PCR steps, and the second step added sample barcodes and sequencing adapters. Sequencing of libraries was performed on Illumina HiSeq 2500 (2x100 bp) or NovaSeq (2x150 bp). The published analysis was carried out like this. Demultiplexing of reads and collapsing into UMI consensus sequences were performed with MIGEC, and V(D)J alignment was carried out with MiXCR. Clonotypes responding to the vaccine were identified with edgeR on replicate PBMC samples, with the criteria of FDR below 0.01 and a log2 fold change above 5 up to day 15. Bulk clonotypes were assigned CD4 or CD8 identity according to which sequenced CD4 or CD8 repertoire held them at higher abundance. Clones were called with MiXCR by TCRdb after fastp trimmed the public reads at Q25, and only in-frame beta chains were retained. Rows are unified per CDR3 protein, each entry keeping the most common DNA and genes. Here the V and J calls rest on TCRdb's processing, not on the authors' analysis. For this sample the table gives about 400,000 distinct CDR3 sequences, of which around 10% were detected only once. Less than 20% of the sample comes from the top ten.

Broader findings and caveats from the paper: After the booster, most of the clones that had expanded following primary vaccination were detected again (roughly 97% of CD4 and around nine tenths of CD8), which suggests that memory was broadly maintained. Computational filtering was needed because FACS-sorted repertoires could contain abundant contaminating clonotypes from the bulk population. Because the study included only a couple of donors, the extent to which the findings can be generalized is limited. Compared with the primary T-cell response, the secondary T-cell response was faster but weaker, reaching its peak on day 5 rather than on day 15. A small fraction of clonotypes showed up in both the CD4 and CD8 compartments, probably as a result of convergent recombination.

This clonotype was obtained from a man between 18 and 29 years old who received the YFV17D yellow fever vaccine. This sample comprised PBMCs, obtained on the day of the first yellow fever vaccination. The V and J genes are TRBV7-3 and TRBJ2-3, with 9 bases in between that match TRBD1. The CDR3 is CASSRYRGRADTQYF. The DNA sequence follows: TGTGCCAGCAGCAGGTACAGGGGGCGCGCAGATACGCAGTATTTT.